This T cell receptor (beta chain) was recovered during a study of blood T cells in healthy people across ages. Study-level results: It was not known whether donors were CMV positive (a possible confounder of expanded clonotype changes). The authors considered diversity estimates from one million T cells to be underestimates.

For the second PCR, which ran for roughly 6 to 12 cycles, a sample-barcoded 5' primer and a J-beta primer mix were used. No fewer than 3 million CDR3-containing paired-end reads came from each sample. TCRdb passed the 5' RACE reads through MiXCR, listing each CDR3 protein once. The data hold about 1.8 million distinct CDR3 sequences, with roughly 52% observed a single time. V dropped 4 bases and J dropped 1 base, with 18 bases sitting between them. Germline loops: CDR1 MNHEY, CDR2 SVGEGT. CDR3 length: 17 amino acids. On this clonotype itself: Its antigen is as yet unknown.

The sequenced sample consisted of blood. The chain has TRBV6-2 or TRBV6-3 and TRBJ2-3, with D unresolved. This TCR derives from a middle-aged woman in good health. The CDR3 protein is CASSSVKLTVRTDTQYF. CDR3 DNA sequence: TGTGCCAGCAGTTCCGTCAAATTAACGGTCCGCACAGATACGCAGTATTTT.